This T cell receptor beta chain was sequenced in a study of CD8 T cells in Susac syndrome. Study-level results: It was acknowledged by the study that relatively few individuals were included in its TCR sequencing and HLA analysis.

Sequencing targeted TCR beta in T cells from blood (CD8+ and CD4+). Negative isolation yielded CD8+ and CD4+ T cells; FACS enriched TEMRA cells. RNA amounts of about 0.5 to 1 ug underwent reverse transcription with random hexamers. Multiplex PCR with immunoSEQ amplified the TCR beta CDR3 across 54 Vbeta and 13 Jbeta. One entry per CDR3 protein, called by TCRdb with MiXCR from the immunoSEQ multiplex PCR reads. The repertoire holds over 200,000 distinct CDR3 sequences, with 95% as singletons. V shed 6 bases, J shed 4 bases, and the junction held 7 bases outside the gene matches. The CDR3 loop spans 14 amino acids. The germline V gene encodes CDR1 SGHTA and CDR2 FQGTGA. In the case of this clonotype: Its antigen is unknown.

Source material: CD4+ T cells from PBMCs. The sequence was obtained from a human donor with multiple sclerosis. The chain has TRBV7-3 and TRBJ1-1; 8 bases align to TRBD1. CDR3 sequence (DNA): TGTGCCAGCAGTCCAGGGGGCACGGGCACTGAAGCTTTCTTT. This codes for CASSPGGTGTEAFF.